Listed here are 24 T cell receptor beta chains from one sample, sequenced in a study of OX40 agonist ivuxolimab in advanced cancers. Data came from immunoSEQ multiplex PCR; TCRdb stores just in-frame clones and leaves some out. The sample has 45,000 or so clones, around four fifths seen once. Source: CD4+ or CD8+ T cells sorted from blood, taken in a trial of the OX40 agonist ivuxolimab. The receptor source for this set is an adult with an advanced solid tumor such as melanoma, head and neck, liver or kidney cancer.

This clone was recorded a few times. V and J are TRBV9 and TRBJ2-1; the match to TRBD2 covers 9 bases. The CDR3 consists of 14 residues. The V gene end was trimmed by 3 bases and the J gene end by 9 bases; junction bases not matched to a gene: 7. The V gene's germline CDR1 is SGDLS and CDR2 YYNGEE. The CDR3 DNA sequence: TGTGCCAGCAGCGGCGGAGTAGCGGGGGCTGAGCAGTTCTTC. The encoded protein is CASSGGVAGAEQFF.

This clone was counted once. This chain links TRBV28 with TRBJ2-5; 9 bases are a match to TRBD1. The V and J ends lost 6 bases and 4 bases, in that order; junction bases with no gene match: 9. This CDR3 contains 15 residues. The germline CDR1 and CDR2 sequences are MDHEN and SYDVKM. In nucleotides, the CDR3 is TGTGCCAGCAGGAATCCCAGGACAGGGGTAGAGACCCAGTACTTC. This sequence encodes CASRNPRTGVETQYF.

This chain links TRBV27 with TRBJ2-7; TRBD1 might be the D (7 bases). Germline CDR1 MNHEY, CDR2 SMNVEV (reference sequence). CDR3 length: 15 residues. Trimming took 5 bases from V and 0 from J, leaving 14 bases between them. The CDR3 DNA reads TGTGCCAGCAGTCTTCAGGGGGGCAGCTCCTACGAGCAGTACTTC. This codes for CASSLQGGSSYEQYF.

This chain connects TRBV5-5 to TRBJ1-1; 7 bases are a match to TRBD1. The CDR3 length is 15 residues. Germline assignment: CDR1 SGHKS and CDR2 YYEKEE (reference sequence). J lost 2 bases, V lost 1 base, and 5 bases had no gene match. The CDR3 DNA sequence: TGTGCCAGCAGCTTGCCAGCAGGGGGAAACACTGAAGCTTTCTTT. Protein product: CASSLPAGGNTEAFF.

The chain combines TRBV29-1 with TRBJ2-5, with 7 positions matching TRBD1. The J segment lost 4 bases and the V segment lost 0 bases, leaving 20 bases of the junction unmatched. This CDR3 comprises 19 residues. In germline, CDR1 is SQVTM, CDR2 ANQGSEA. CDR3 amino acids: CSVEDWNRGSRRKGETQYF. The CDR3 region has the DNA TGCAGCGTTGAAGATTGGAACAGGGGATCTAGGAGGAAAGGAGAGACCCAGTACTTC.

This chain uses TRBV5-3 with TRBJ2-3; D is unclear. TRBV5-3 is an open reading frame whose function is uncertain. This CDR3 region has 17 residues. V was cut by 0 bases and J by 2 bases, with 16 bases left in between. The CDR3: CARSLVSIWKFTDTQYF. The CDR3 DNA follows: TGTGCCAGAAGCTTGGTTTCAATTTGGAAATTCACAGATACGCAGTATTTT.

The gene calls are TRBV30 and TRBJ1-6, with D possibly being TRBD1 (5 bases). Looked up from germline, CDR1 is GTSNPN and CDR2 is SVGIG (reference sequence). Trimming shortened V by 3 bases and J by 7 bases, and 10 bases separated the two germline ends. The length of the CDR3 is 13 residues. CDR3 bases: TGTGCCTGGAGCAACAAGGGGAATTCACCCCTCCACTTT. Amino acid sequence: CAWSNKGNSPLHF. The variable domain in full, completed from reference TRBV30 and TRBJ1-6, reads SQTIHQWPATLVQPVGSPLSLECTVEGTSNPNLYWYRQAAGRGLQLLFYSVGIGQISSEVPQNLSASRPQDRQFILSSKKLLLSDSGFYLCAWSNKGNSPLHFGNGTRLTVT.

V usage is TRBV6-6 and J usage is TRBJ1-2; D ambiguous. Germline V gene data show CDR1 as MNHNY and CDR2 as SVGAGI (reference sequence). V was trimmed by 7 bases and J by 4 bases, leaving 16 bases between them. This CDR3 contains 14 residues. The CDR3 protein is CASTSPGKVYGYTF. CDR3 sequence (DNA): TGTGCCAGCACCTCTCCGGGTAAAGTCTATGGCTACACCTTC.

In DNA, the CDR3 is TGTGCCACCAGCAGAGTAGAAGGTAGGAGAGGACACGAGCAGTACTTC. Residues: CATSRVEGRRGHEQYF. The V gene is TRBV15, the J gene TRBJ2-5, with unresolved D. TRBJ2-7 matches the DNA end more closely, so the J call is doubtful. Germline CDR1 and CDR2: LNHNV and YYDKDF (reference sequence). The CDR3 sequence is 16 residues long.

The chain is built from TRBV4-2 and TRBJ2-7; 11 bases align to TRBD2. The ends lost 5 bases at V and 2 bases at J; junction bases unmatched: 2. In germline, CDR1 is LGHNA, CDR2 YNFKEQ. The CDR3 consists of 14 residues. CDR3 sequence reads: CASSSSGRAYEQYF. The CDR3 region has the DNA TGTGCCAGCAGCAGTAGCGGGAGGGCCTACGAGCAGTACTTC.

The chain combines TRBV2 with TRBJ1-5, with 9 positions matching TRBD1. Germline V gives CDR1 SNHLY, CDR2 FYNNEI. This CDR3 region has 14 residues. V was clipped by 10 bases and J by 7 bases; unmatched bases: 11. CDR3 sequence: CAITTGGSKQPQHF. Here the CDR3 DNA reads TGTGCCATTACTACAGGGGGCTCGAAGCAGCCCCAGCATTTT.

V gene TRBV7-9 combines with J gene TRBJ2-3; 7 bases map to TRBD1. The CDR3 extends over 17 amino acids. Germline loops: CDR1 SEHNR, CDR2 FQNEAQ (reference sequence). The junction had 16 bases not matched to a gene; V was cut back by 5 bases and J by 5 bases. Here the CDR3 reads CASSAGKGAAALDTQYF. The CDR3 DNA follows: TGTGCCAGCAGCGCCGGGAAGGGGGCGGCGGCATTAGATACGCAGTATTTT.

This rearrangement joins TRBV6-6 to TRBJ1-4; a possible D gene is TRBD1 (5 bases). The CDR3 runs 15 residues. The V end lost 7 bases, the J end lost 2 bases, and 14 bases lay between the germline ends. From germline, CDR1 is MNHNY and CDR2 SVGAGI (reference sequence). CDR3 DNA sequence: TGTGCCAGCACCGGCTCGGGGCCTACTAATGAAAAACTGTTTTTT. It specifies CASTGSGPTNEKLFF.

The V gene is TRBV18, the J gene TRBJ2-6; TRBD1 aligns across 8 bases. CDR3 length equals 17 residues. Germline loops: CDR1 KGHSH, CDR2 LQKENI. Trimming took 4 bases from V and 2 from J; bases not matched to a gene: 7. Written as DNA, the CDR3 is TGTGCCAGCTCACTTCCAGGGGGCGCGGCTGGGGCCAACGTCCTGACTTTC. Translated: CASSLPGGAAGANVLTF.

This clone has only a few counts. CDR3: CAWSVGSSGNTIYF. The DNA of the CDR3 is TGTGCCTGGAGTGTGGGCTCCTCTGGAAACACCATATATTTT. This chain connects TRBV30 to TRBJ1-3; D unclear. Germline assignment: CDR1 GTSNPN and CDR2 SVGIG (reference sequence). The CDR3 covers 14 residues. Between the trimmed V and J ends, which lost 0 bases and 0 bases, there was a span of 6 bases.

The chain carries TRBV6-5 and TRBJ2-7; a weak D match, TRBD2 (6 bases). CDR3 size: 15 residues. The V end was cut by 6 bases, the J end by 6 bases, with 21 bases between. Per the germline V gene, CDR1 is MNHEY and CDR2 is SVGAGI. CDR3 residues: CASRGGFTVLAEQYF. The CDR3 nucleotides read TGTGCCAGCAGGGGGGGATTTACAGTCCTTGCCGAGCAGTACTTC.

In this sample, this clone turned up once. The V gene is TRBV5-1, the J gene TRBJ1-3; D gene unclear. Germline V gene data show CDR1 as SGHRS and CDR2 as YFSETQ. V dropped 2 bases and J dropped 2 bases, with 8 bases sitting between them. This CDR3 has 14 residues. DNA for the CDR3: TGCGCCAGCAGCTTACCGGGTGCTGGAAACACCATATATTTT. Amino acid sequence: CASSLPGAGNTIYF.

V and J are TRBV6-5 and TRBJ1-2; the D is unclear. The germline V and J ends were trimmed by 7 bases and 2 bases, with 8 bases remaining between them. The CDR3 covers 12 residues. Germline V CDR1 and CDR2: MNHEY, SVGAGI. The CDR3 DNA reads as TGTGCCAGCACAGGCTCAAACTATGGCTACACCTTC. Its protein product is CASTGSNYGYTF.

V gene TRBV6-4 combines with J gene TRBJ2-2; possibly TRBD1 for D (6 bases). Germline CDR1 and CDR2: MRHNA and SNTAGT. The V gene lost 6 bases and the J gene lost 1 base, with 9 bases spanning the gap. This CDR3 has 14 amino acids. This CDR3 is CASSSTGNTGELFF. In DNA form, the CDR3 reads TGTGCCAGCAGCTCGACAGGGAACACCGGGGAGCTGTTTTTT.

This clone has just one count. CDR3 region: CASSQARAPSYEQYF. CDR3 in DNA: TGCGCCAGCAGCCAGGCCAGGGCTCCGAGCTACGAGCAGTACTTC. The chain links TRBV4-1 to TRBJ2-7, with D maybe TRBD1 (5 bases). V was clipped by 3 bases and J by 3 bases, with 15 bases between them. The CDR3 totals 15 residues. In germline, CDR1 is MGHRA, CDR2 YSYEKL.

The chain links TRBV6-1 to TRBJ2-1; unclear D gene. The V end lost 7 bases, the J end lost 3 bases, and 16 bases lay between the germline ends. The germline V gene encodes CDR1 MNHNS and CDR2 SASEGT. The CDR3 length is 15 residues. CDR3 DNA: TGTGCCAGCACTATGATGACTCCTAGCTACAATGAGCAGTTCTTC. This codes for CASTMMTPSYNEQFF.

This chain's CDR3 is CASSFTGTQSGYTF. DNA of the CDR3: TGTGCCAGCAGCTTTACCGGGACACAATCTGGCTACACCTTC. The chain recombines TRBV5-4 with TRBJ1-2, with a possible D match to TRBD1 (6 bases). Deletions cut 2 bases from V and 7 bases from J, with 15 bases between. CDR3 length: 14 amino acids. Germline V gene data show CDR1 as SGHNT and CDR2 as YYREEE (reference sequence).

This chain joins TRBV28 and TRBJ1-5; D remains ambiguous. CDR1 is MDHEN and CDR2 is SYDVKM in the germline V gene. V was cut by 9 bases and J by 1 base, with 7 bases left in between. CDR3 size: 12 residues. DNA for the CDR3: TGTGCCAGTCGCTCAAGCAATCAGCCCCAGCATTTT. Protein product: CASRSSNQPQHF.

The chain is built from TRBV7-8 and TRBJ2-5, with TRBD2 matching 9 bases. Trimming at V came to 6 bases and at J to 6 bases, leaving 17 bases not matched to a gene. The CDR3 runs 17 residues. The germline CDR1 and CDR2 sequences are SGHVS and FQNEAQ. CDR3 nucleotides: TGTGCCAGCAGTCCGTCTTTGTCCGGACTAGCGACGAAGACCCAGTACTTC. Its translation: CASSPSLSGLATKTQYF.